The 10 T cell receptor beta chains reported below all come from one sample, sequenced in a study of identical twins (dated by TCRdb to 2016 to 2018). Receptor libraries were prepared by 5' RACE. Sequencing relied on an Illumina HiSeq 2000. The public reads were run again by TCRdb, first through fastp at Q25 and then through MiXCR, and only productive beta chains were kept. Rows merge per CDR3 protein into single entries with the most common DNA and genes. This sample comprises fewer than 250,000 distinct CDR3 sequences, about 7.3% of them detected only once. Of the sample, approximately 3.7% falls within the top ten clones. This sample also appeared in a second study, on yellow fever vaccine responses in identical twins.

Sequencing was carried out using memory (CD45RO+) T cells sorted from blood. The intended sense of this specimen's cell subset or site label: CD45RO+ enriched T cells. The receptors derive from a woman between 18 and 29 years old in good health.

This clonotype was counted a few times. The V call is TRBV14, the J call TRBJ1-2; TRBD1 agrees at 7 bases. The CDR3 loop spans 15 amino acids. The V segment lost 4 bases and the J segment 7 bases; nucleotides outside the gene matches: 12. Germline-derived CDR1 and CDR2 are SGHDN and FVKESK. In DNA, the CDR3 is TGTGCCAGCAGCCTACAAACCGGGACAGAGTCTGGCTACACCTTC. Protein: CASSLQTGTESGYTF.

CDR3 nucleotide sequence: TGTGCCAGCACCTCGGGACAGAACTATGGCTACACCTTC. It yields the protein CASTSGQNYGYTF. The chain joins TRBV12-3 or TRBV12-4 to TRBJ1-2; 7 bases match TRBD1. The CDR3 consists of 13 residues. J gave up 2 bases and V 7 bases, and 4 bases lay outside the gene matches.

This clonotype was seen many times. V is TRBV18 and J is TRBJ2-7; no definite D call. Germline V lookup: CDR1 KGHSH, CDR2 LQKENI. This CDR3 contains 16 residues. Trimming shortened V by 4 bases and J by 7 bases, and 23 bases separated the two germline ends. CDR3 loop: CASSQRGGELTGEQYF. CDR3 nucleotides: TGTGCCAGCTCACAGAGAGGTGGGGAACTAACTGGTGAGCAGTACTTC.

The V call is TRBV3-1, the J call TRBJ2-5; 10 bases map to TRBD2. The CDR3 runs 15 residues. The V segment lost 7 bases and the J segment 6 bases; nucleotides outside the gene matches: 11. CDR1 and CDR2 (germline): LGHDT, YNNKEL (reference sequence). The CDR3 nucleotides are TGTGCCAGCACCGCGTCTAGCGGGGGCCAGAAGACCCAGTACTTC. Translating gives CASTASSGGQKTQYF.

The CDR3 coding sequence is TGCAGTGCTCCAGGACGGGGAGTCGAAAAACTGTTTTTT. Its translation is CSAPGRGVEKLFF. The gene calls are TRBV20-1 and TRBJ1-4; D is undetermined. There are 13 residues in the CDR3. CDR1 and CDR2 (germline): DFQATT, SNEGSKA (reference sequence). V lost 5 bases and J 8 bases, leaving 15 bases between the germline ends.

The chain combines TRBV10-3 with TRBJ1-1; 8 nucleotides agree with TRBD1. The ends lost 6 bases at V and 0 bases at J; junction bases unmatched: 6. CDR1 is ENHRY, CDR2 SYGVKD, per germline. This CDR3 comprises 15 residues. The CDR3 sequence: CAISGQGTLNTEAFF. For the CDR3, the DNA is TGTGCCATCAGCGGACAGGGTACATTGAACACTGAAGCTTTCTTT.

The chain recombines TRBV11-2 with TRBJ1-1, with D maybe TRBD1 (6 bases). The germline gives CDR1 SGHAT, CDR2 FQNNGV. This CDR3 is 15 amino acids long. The V end lost 1 base, the J end lost 0 bases, and 9 bases lay between the germline ends. The chain's CDR3 is CASSLVGHLNTEAFF. The DNA for the CDR3 is TGTGCCAGCAGCTTAGTGGGACACCTGAACACTGAAGCTTTCTTT.

This clonotype has more than one count but fewer than ten. V is TRBV7-8 and J is TRBJ2-2, with no clear D. This CDR3 has 15 residues. CDR1 SGHVS and CDR2 FQNEAQ come from the germline V gene. The V and J ends lost 1 base and 0 bases respectively, with 6 bases between them. The CDR3 nucleotides are TGTGCCAGCAGCTTAGAGACCGCGAACACCGGGGAGCTGTTTTTT. Protein product: CASSLETANTGELFF.

The rearrangement joins TRBV5-1 to TRBJ2-7; 7 bases line up with TRBD1. The germline V gene encodes CDR1 SGHRS and CDR2 YFSETQ. Losses at the gene ends were 2 bases for V and 0 bases for J; bases not matched to a gene: 8. CDR3 length: 16 residues. The CDR3 protein is CASSFSGTDLSYEQYF. In nucleotides, the CDR3 is TGCGCCAGCAGCTTTTCCGGGACAGACCTCTCCTACGAGCAGTACTTC.

This clonotype has a handful of counts. The V and J genes are TRBV5-5 and TRBJ1-3; 7 positions agree with TRBD1. Trimming at V came to 4 bases and at J to 0 bases, leaving 7 bases not matched to a gene. Germline values: CDR1 SGHKS, CDR2 YYEKEE (reference sequence). The CDR3 has 16 amino acids. CDR3 amino acids: CASSPIDRDSGNTIYF. The CDR3 nucleotides read TGTGCCAGCAGCCCCATTGACAGGGACTCTGGAAACACCATATATTTT.